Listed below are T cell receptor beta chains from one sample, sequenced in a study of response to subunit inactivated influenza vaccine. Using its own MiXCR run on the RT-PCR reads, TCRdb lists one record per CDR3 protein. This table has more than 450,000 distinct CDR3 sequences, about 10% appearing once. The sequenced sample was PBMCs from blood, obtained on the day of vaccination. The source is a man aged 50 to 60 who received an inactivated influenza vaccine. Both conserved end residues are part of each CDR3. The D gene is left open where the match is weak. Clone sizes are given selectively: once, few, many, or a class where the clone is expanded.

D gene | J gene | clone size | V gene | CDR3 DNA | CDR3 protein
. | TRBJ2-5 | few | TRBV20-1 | TGCAGTGCTAGGCGTTCACGGACCCAGTACTTC | CSARRSRTQYF
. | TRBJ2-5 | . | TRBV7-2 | TGTGCCAGCAGCTCGCGGAACCAAGAGACCCAGTACTTC | CASSSRNQETQYF
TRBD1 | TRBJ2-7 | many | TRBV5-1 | TGCGCCAGCAGCTTGGCCGCCGGGACAGGGGACTACGAGCAGTACTTC | CASSLAAGTGDYEQYF
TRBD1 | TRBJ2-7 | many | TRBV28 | TGTGCCAGCAGCCCCTTCGACAGGGATACATACGAGCAGTACTTC | CASSPFDRDTYEQYF
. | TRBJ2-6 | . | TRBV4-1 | TGCGCCAGCAGCCAAGACGCCAGGAACTCTGGGGCCAACGTCCTGACTTTC | CASSQDARNSGANVLTF
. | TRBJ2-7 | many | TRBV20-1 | TGCAGCGCCCGCGAGGGCTCCTACGAGCAGTACTTC | CSAREGSYEQYF
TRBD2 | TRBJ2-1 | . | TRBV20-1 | TGCTGTGCTTCCGGACTAGCGGGAGGTCTGGCCTACAATGAGCAGTTCTTC | CCASGLAGGLAYNEQFF
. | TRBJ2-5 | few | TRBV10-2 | TGCGCCAGCAGTCCCGGGCTACTACCAGGAGAGACCCAGTACTTC | CASSPGLLPGETQYF
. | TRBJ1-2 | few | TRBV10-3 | TGTGCCATCAGTGAAATCGAGGACTATGGCTACACCTTC | CAISEIEDYGYTF
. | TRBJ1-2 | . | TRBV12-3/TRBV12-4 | TGTGCCAGCAGTTCGGACAGATACTATGGCTACACCTTC | CASSSDRYYGYTF
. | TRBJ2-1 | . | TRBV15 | TGTGCCACCAGCAGTAGGGGACGGGACAATGAGCAGTTCTTC | CATSSRGRDNEQFF
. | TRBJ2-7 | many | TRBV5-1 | TGCGCCAGCAGCTCAGGACCGGGCCCTCAAGCTCACGAGCAGTACTTC | CASSSGPGPQAHEQYF
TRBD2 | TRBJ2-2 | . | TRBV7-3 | TGTGCCAGCAGCTATAGCGGGATGGGCACCGGGGAGCTGTTTTTT | CASSYSGMGTGELFF
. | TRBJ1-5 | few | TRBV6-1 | TGTGCCAGCAGTGAAGGACAGGCCGCCGGGCCCCAGCATTTT | CASSEGQAAGPQHF
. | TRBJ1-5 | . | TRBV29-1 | TGCAGCGTAGGACCGCCCCAGCATTTT | CSVGPPQHF
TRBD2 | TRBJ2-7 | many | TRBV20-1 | TGCAGTGCTAGAGGTGGGACTAGCGACGAGCAGTACTTC | CSARGGTSDEQYF
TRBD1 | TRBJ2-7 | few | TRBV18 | TGTGCCAGCTCACCACGGACAGGGGCCTCTCCCTACGAGCAGTACTTC | CASSPRTGASPYEQYF
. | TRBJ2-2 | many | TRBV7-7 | TGTGCTAGCAGCTTAGGAGTTGGGGGGGAGCTGTTTTTT | CASSLGVGGELFF
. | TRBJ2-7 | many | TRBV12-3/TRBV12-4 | TGTGCCAGCAGTAGGTTCTTGGACTACGAGCAGTACTTC | CASSRFLDYEQYF
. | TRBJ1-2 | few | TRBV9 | TGTGCCAGCAGCGTAGACAGTCGTGGCTACACCTTC | CASSVDSRGYTF
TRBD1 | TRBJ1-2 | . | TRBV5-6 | TGTGCCAGCAGCTTGGGGCCCGGACAGGGCGGTGGCTACACCTTC | CASSLGPGQGGGYTF
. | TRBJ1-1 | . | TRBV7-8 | TGTGCCAGCAGCTTATGGGAGACTGAAGCTTTCTTT | CASSLWETEAFF
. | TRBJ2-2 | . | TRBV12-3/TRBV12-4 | TGTGCCAGCAGTTTAAGACAGACGAACACCGGGGAGCTGTTTTTT | CASSLRQTNTGELFF
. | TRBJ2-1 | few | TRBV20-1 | TGCAGTGCGATCCGGGCCGACGGCAATGAGCAGTTCTTC | CSAIRADGNEQFF
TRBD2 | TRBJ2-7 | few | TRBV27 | TGTGCCAGCAGTTTTGTATCGGGCGCTAGCGGGAGCTACGAGCAGTACTTC | CASSFVSGASGSYEQYF
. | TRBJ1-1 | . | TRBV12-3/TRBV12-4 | TGTGCCAGCAGTGCAGAGAACACTGAAGCTTTCTTT | CASSAENTEAFF
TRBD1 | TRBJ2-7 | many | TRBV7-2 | TGTGCCAGCAGCTTCCGACCGACAGGGCCCTCCTACGAGCAGTACTTC | CASSFRPTGPSYEQYF
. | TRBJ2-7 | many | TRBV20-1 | TGCAGTGCTAGAGATCGACCGGGTTCCTACTACGAGCAGTACTTC | CSARDRPGSYYEQYF
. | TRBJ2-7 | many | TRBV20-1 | TGCAGTGCTAGAGATCGTCCTAGTTCCGACGAGCAGTACTTC | CSARDRPSSDEQYF
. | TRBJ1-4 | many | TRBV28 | TGTGCCAGCAGTTTATGGGCTGCTAATGAAAAACTGTTTTTT | CASSLWAANEKLFF
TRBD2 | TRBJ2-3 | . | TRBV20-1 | TGCAGTGCTAGATGGACTAGCGGACACACAGATACGCAGTATTTT | CSARWTSGHTDTQYF
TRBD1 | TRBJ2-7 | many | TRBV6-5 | TGTGCCAGCAGCTACGGGACAGGGGGCTACGAGCAGTACTTC | CASSYGTGGYEQYF
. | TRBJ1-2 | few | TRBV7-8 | TGTGCCAGCAGCTTACGTCGGATACAGAAGAACTATGGCTACACCTTC | CASSLRRIQKNYGYTF
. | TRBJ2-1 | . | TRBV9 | TGTGCCAGCAGCTCCTTCCTGGAGGACAATGAGCAGTTCTTC | CASSSFLEDNEQFF
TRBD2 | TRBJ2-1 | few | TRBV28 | TGTGCCAGCAGTCCTAGCGGTGAGCAGTTCTTC | CASSPSGEQFF
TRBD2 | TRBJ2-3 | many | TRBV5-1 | TGCGCCAGCAGCCAAGCGGGAGAGGGCACAGATACGCAGTATTTT | CASSQAGEGTDTQYF
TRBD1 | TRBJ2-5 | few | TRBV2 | TGTGCCAGCAGTGACCCAACAGGGGGCGTTTTTGAAGAGACCCAGTACTTC | CASSDPTGGVFEETQYF
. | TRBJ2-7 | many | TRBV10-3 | TGTGCCATCAGTGTGCCAGGTCGGGCCGAGCAGTACTTC | CAISVPGRAEQYF
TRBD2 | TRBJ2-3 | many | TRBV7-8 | TGTGCCAGCAGCAGACTAGGGACTAGCGGGAACACAGATACGCAGTATTTT | CASSRLGTSGNTDTQYF
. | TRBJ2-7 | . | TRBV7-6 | TGTGCCAGCAGCTTAGGCCCTGGTGGTGGCGAGCAGTACTTC | CASSLGPGGGEQYF
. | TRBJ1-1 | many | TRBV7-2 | TGTGCCAGCAGCTTATCGACAGGCATGAACACTGAAGCTTTCTTT | CASSLSTGMNTEAFF
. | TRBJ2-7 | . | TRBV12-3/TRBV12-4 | TGTGCCAGCAGTTTACTAGGGGTAGGGTACGAGCAGTACTTC | CASSLLGVGYEQYF
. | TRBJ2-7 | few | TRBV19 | TGTGCCAGTACCCCAACCTGGGGAGGTACCTACGAGCAGTACTTC | CASTPTWGGTYEQYF
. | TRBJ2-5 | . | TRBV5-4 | TGTGCCAGCAGCTCCGTTGGGCCTTTACAAGAGACCCAGTACTTC | CASSSVGPLQETQYF
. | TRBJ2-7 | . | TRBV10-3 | TGTGCCATCAGTGACCTCGACTGGGGCGCGGGGTACGAGCAGTACTTC | CAISDLDWGAGYEQYF
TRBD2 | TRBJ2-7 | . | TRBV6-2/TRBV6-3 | TGTGCCAGCAGTTACTCACAAGCGGGAGGGCCCCTTGACGGCAGGTACTTC | CASSYSQAGGPLDGRYF